These T cell receptor beta chains were read from a single sample in a study of blood T cell repertoires in COVID-19. Clones were sequenced by immunoSEQ multiplex PCR, and TCRdb holds only the in-frame ones, with some missing. The table lists roughly 38,000 clones, around 87% of them singletons. Sequencing was performed on peripheral blood. These receptor sequences come from a man in his 60s with active or convalescent COVID-19. Both conserved end residues are part of each CDR3.

15,TRBV6-5,TRBJ1-5,CASSHGTGGNQPQHF
16,TRBV27,TRBJ2-7,CASSSLGTGTSPEQYF
18,TRBV24-1,TRBJ2-3,CATSDGTGLAGITDTQYF
13,TRBV2,TRBJ1-1,CASFKGAWVEAFF
15,TRBV9,TRBJ1-5,CASSTTGQKNQPQHF
14,TRBV10-3,TRBJ2-1,CATAGGVSYNEQFF
15,TRBV7-6,TRBJ2-3,CASSLSGGRGDTQYF
16,TRBV5-6,TRBJ2-5,CASSSRLAGDWETQYF
17,TRBV27,TRBJ1-1,CASSLDRGRFPNTEAFF
15,TRBV3-1/TRBV3-2,TRBJ2-7,CASSHGLAGSYEQYF
20,TRBV2,TRBJ1-4,CASSESERYLDAATNEKLFF